The TCR beta chain under discussion was sequenced for a study of blood T cell repertoires in COVID-19. The wider study: Sites in the United States, Italy and Spain provided acute and convalescent COVID-19 samples.

The CDR3 extends over 13 amino acids. The germline V gene encodes CDR1 SEHNR and CDR2 FQNEAQ (reference sequence). V trimming: 3 bases; J trimming: 7 bases; junction bases outside the gene matches: 2. Original methodology: Amplification from reference gene primers served as the basis for estimated nucleated cell counts. Sequencing used immunoSEQ multiplex PCR; TCRdb keeps in-frame clones, though not all of them. V and J calls plus clone size are reproduced from that table; the DNA served to infer D and trimming. The sample includes 150,000 to 200,000 clones, 75% to 85% of them seen just once. Ten or more counts support this clone.

Specimen: peripheral blood. The chain employs TRBV7-9 and TRBJ2-7, with 11 bases matching TRBD1. This TCR was sampled from a woman between 40 and 50 years old with COVID-19, enrolled during active disease. CDR3: CASSLGQGEEQYV. For the CDR3, the DNA is TGTGCCAGCAGCTTGGGACAGGGGGAAGAGCAGTACGTC.